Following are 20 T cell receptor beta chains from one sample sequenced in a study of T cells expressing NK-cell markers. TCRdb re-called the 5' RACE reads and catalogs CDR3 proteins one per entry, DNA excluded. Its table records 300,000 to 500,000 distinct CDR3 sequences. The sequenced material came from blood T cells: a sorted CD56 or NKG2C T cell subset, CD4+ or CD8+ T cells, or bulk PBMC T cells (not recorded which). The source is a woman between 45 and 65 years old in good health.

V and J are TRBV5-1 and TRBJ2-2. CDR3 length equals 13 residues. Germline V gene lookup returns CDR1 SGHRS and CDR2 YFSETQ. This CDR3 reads CASSLDNTGELFF.

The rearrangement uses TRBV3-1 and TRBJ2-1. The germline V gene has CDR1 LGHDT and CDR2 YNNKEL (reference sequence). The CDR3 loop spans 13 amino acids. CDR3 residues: CASRLSRLSEQFF.

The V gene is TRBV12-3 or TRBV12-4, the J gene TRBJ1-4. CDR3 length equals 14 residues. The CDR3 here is CASSFRRWDEKLFF.

CDR3 sequence reads: CASSLDFRRTENTGELFF. The chain has TRBV5-1 and TRBJ2-2; TCRdb calls TRBD2, which cannot be checked without DNA. The germline V gene encodes CDR1 SGHRS and CDR2 YFSETQ. The CDR3 spans 18 residues.

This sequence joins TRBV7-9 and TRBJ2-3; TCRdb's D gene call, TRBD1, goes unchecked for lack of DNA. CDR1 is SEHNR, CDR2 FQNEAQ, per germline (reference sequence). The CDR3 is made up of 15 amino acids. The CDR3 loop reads CASSSSGTSTDTQYF. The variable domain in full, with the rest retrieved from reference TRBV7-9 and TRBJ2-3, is DTGVSQNPRHKITKRGQNVTFRCDPISEHNRLYWYRQTLGQGPEFLTYFQNEAQLEKSRLLSDRFSAERPKGSFSTLEIQRTEQGDSAMYLCASSSSGTSTDTQYFGPGTRLTVL.

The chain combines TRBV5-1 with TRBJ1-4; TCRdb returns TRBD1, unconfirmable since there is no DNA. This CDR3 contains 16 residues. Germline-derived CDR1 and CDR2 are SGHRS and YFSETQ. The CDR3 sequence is CASSPGTIATNEKLFF.

CDR3 amino acids: CASSSPFPAGSPLHF. V gene TRBV27 combines with J gene TRBJ1-6. Germline V gene sequence: CDR1 MNHEY, CDR2 SMNVEV (reference sequence). The CDR3 is made up of 15 amino acids.

The chain's CDR3 is CASSHTTNEGRPEAFF. The V gene is TRBV4-1, the J gene TRBJ1-1; TCRdb reports TRBD1, a call that lacks DNA to check it against. Germline lookup yields CDR1 MGHRA and CDR2 YSYEKL. The CDR3 loop spans 16 amino acids.

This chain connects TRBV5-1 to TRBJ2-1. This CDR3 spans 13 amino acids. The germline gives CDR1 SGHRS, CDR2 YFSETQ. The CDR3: CASTFDVYNEQFF.

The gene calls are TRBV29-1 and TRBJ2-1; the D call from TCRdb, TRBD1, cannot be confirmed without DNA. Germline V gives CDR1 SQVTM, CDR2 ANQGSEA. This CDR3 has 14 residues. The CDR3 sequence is CSVDTDLKGGEQFF.

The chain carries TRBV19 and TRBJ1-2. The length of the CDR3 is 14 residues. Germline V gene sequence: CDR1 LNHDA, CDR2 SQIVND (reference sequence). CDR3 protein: CASSRSARDYGYTF.

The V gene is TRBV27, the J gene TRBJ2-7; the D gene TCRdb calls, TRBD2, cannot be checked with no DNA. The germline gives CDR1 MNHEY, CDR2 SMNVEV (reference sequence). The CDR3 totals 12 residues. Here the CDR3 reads CAAGLAGYEQYF.

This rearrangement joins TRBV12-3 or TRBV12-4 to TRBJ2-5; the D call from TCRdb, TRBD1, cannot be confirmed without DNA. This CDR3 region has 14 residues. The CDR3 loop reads CASVPRGGWETQYF.

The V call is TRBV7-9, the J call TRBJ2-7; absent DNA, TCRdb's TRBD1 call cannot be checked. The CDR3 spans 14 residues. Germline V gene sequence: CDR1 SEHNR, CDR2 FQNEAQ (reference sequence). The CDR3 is CASLIPGHPYEQYF.

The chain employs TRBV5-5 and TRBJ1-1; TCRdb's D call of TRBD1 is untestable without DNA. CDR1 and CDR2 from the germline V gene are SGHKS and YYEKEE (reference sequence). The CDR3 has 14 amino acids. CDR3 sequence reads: CASSSFTGGTEAFF. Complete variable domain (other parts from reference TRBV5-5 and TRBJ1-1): DAGVTQSPTHLIKTRGQQVTLRCSPISGHKSVSWYQQVLGQGPQFIFQYYEKEERGRGNFPDRFSARQFPNYSSELNVNALLLGDSALYLCASSSFTGGTEAFFGQGTRLTVV.

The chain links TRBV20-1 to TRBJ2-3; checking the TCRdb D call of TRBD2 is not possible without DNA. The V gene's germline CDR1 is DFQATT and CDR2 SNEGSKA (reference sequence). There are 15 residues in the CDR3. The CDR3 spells CSAQASAKASDTQYF.

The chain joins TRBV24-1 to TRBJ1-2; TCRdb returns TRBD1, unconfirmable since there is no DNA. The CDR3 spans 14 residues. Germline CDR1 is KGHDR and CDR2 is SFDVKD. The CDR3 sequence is CATSDPTGKDGYTF.

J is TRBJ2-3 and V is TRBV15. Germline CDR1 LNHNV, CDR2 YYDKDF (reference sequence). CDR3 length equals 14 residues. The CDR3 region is CATSSRTYTDTQYF.

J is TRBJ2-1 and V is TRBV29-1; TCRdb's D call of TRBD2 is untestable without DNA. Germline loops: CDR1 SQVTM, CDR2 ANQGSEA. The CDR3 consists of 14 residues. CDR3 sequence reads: CSVLREGRPSEQFF.

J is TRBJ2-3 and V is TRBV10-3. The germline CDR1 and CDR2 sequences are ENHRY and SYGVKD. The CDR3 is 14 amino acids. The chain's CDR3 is CAISDIDGTDTQYF.